Below, 6 T cell receptor beta chains from the same sample are listed, as sequenced in a study of T cell repertoires in cytomegalovirus infection. These receptors' targets are unknown. TCRdb re-analysed the reads in MiXCR, keeping a single row per CDR3 protein. The sample carries roughly 500,000 distinct CDR3 sequences, 33% recorded once. The material sequenced was cultured PBMCs, taken from culture after CMV antigen stimulation. Receptors originate from a human donor in good health (CMV status not recorded). Some clones in this sample may be carry-over from other donors' samples.

V is TRBV12-3 or TRBV12-4 and J is TRBJ2-5; TRBD2 matches at 9 bases. The CDR3 has 17 amino acids. With V trimmed by 3 bases and J by 3 bases, 11 bases remained unmatched. The CDR3 sequence: CASSFRASGNLKETQYF. DNA for the CDR3: TGTGCCAGCAGTTTTCGAGCTAGCGGGAACCTAAAAGAGACCCAGTACTTC.

The chain has TRBV7-3 and TRBJ1-1, with D hard to call. Germline V CDR1 and CDR2: SGHTA, FQGTGA. The length of the CDR3 is 14 residues. Between the trimmed V and J ends, which lost 5 bases and 4 bases, there was a span of 14 bases. CDR3 DNA sequence: TGTGCCAGCAGCCATGAGGTGCGCAGCACTGAAGCTTTCTTT. Its translation is CASSHEVRSTEAFF.

This sequence joins TRBV6-6 and TRBJ2-1, with TRBD1 identical over 11 bases. The CDR3 covers 15 residues. V was clipped by 7 bases and J by 7 bases; unmatched bases: 9. Germline CDR1 MNHNY, CDR2 SVGAGI (reference sequence). The CDR3 here is CASTETDRGQNEQFF. The CDR3 DNA reads TGTGCCAGCACCGAAACGGACAGGGGGCAAAATGAGCAGTTCTTC.

This clonotype was observed a few times. CDR3 in DNA: TGCGCCAGCAGCGGTACGGGTAGCGGGAGGGACTACAATGAGCAGTTCTTC. Its protein is CASSGTGSGRDYNEQFF. This chain joins TRBV5-1 and TRBJ2-1; 11 positions agree with TRBD2. The CDR3 runs 17 residues. Trimming cost V 4 bases and J 3 bases; bases outside gene matches: 9. The germline V gene encodes CDR1 SGHRS and CDR2 YFSETQ.

The chain recombines TRBV2 with TRBJ2-3; 7 bases match TRBD2. Per the germline V gene, CDR1 is SNHLY and CDR2 is FYNNEI. The CDR3 is 16 amino acids. The J segment lost 3 bases and the V segment lost 4 bases, leaving 10 bases of the junction unmatched. The CDR3 spells CASSVIKAGETDTQYF. The DNA for the CDR3 is TGTGCCAGCAGTGTGATTAAGGCGGGGGAAACAGATACGCAGTATTTT. Filled out from reference TRBV2 and TRBJ2-3, the complete variable domain reads EPEVTQTPSHQVTQMGQEVILRCVPISNHLYFYWYRQILGQKVEFLVSFYNNEISEKSEIFDDQFSVERPDGSNFTLKIRSTKLEDSAMYFCASSVIKAGETDTQYFGPGTRLTVL.

The chain has TRBV28 and TRBJ1-1, with TRBD1 as a possible D gene (5 bases). This CDR3 contains 14 residues. The V end was cut by 6 bases, the J end by 4 bases, with 15 bases between. Germline loops: CDR1 MDHEN, CDR2 SYDVKM. The CDR3 sequence is CASRLSGSGTEAFF. Written as DNA, the CDR3 is TGTGCCAGCAGGCTCTCAGGGAGTGGCACTGAAGCTTTCTTT.